This T cell receptor beta chain appears in the sequencing data of a study of blood T cell repertoires in COVID-19 (dated by TCRdb to the early 2020s). Regarding the research as a whole: Collaborator samples came from the United States, Italy and Spain and covered acute and convalescent phases of COVID-19. The material from the prospective study consisted of cDNA or gDNA derived from T cells, B-cell-depleted T cells, or PBMCs. A freely available public database, intended as a resource for researchers studying the immune response to SARS-CoV-2, is where the repertoires were released. The sample metadata nearly always contained a de-identified subject ID, COVID-19 status, age in years and sex. The samples were drawn from the first 160 participants of the ongoing ImmuneRACE study and from 950 to 1,500 subjects provided by 6 global collaborators. The dataset comprised deeply sampled blood TCRbeta repertoires from subjects exposed to, actively infected with, or recovered from COVID-19. HLA class I and class II types, where available, came from metadata supplied by the sample provider rather than from assay-based typing.

TCRbeta CDR3 regions were amplified from genomic DNA by means of the immunoSEQ Assay, a bias-controlled multiplex PCR. Processing in the source paper ran as follows. The number of nucleated cells in each sample was estimated from the amplification of reference gene primers within the assay. To quantify the absolute abundance of each unique TCRbeta CDR3 rearrangement, sequence reads were collapsed and filtered. For each sample, productive Simpson clonality was calculated as the square root of Simpson's diversity index across productive rearrangements. Imported from immuneACCESS, the table was reduced by TCRdb to in-frame sequences with V and J called. These copies leave out some clones; in studies compared against another copy, an unresolved V gene accounts for under half, and the cause of the remainder is not known. Clone size and V and J calls were adopted from that table, with D and trimming inferred from the DNA. Here the sample has under 80,000 clones; roughly 84% occur a single time. The ten biggest clones cover 40% to 45% of the sample.

Each collaborating institution followed its own protocols to collect whole blood in K2EDTA tubes. For TCRbeta analysis, collaborators shipped samples in one of three forms: frozen whole blood, isolated PBMCs, or DNA extracted from either of those sample types. The CDR3 has 16 amino acids, counting the end cysteine and phenylalanine. Just CDR3 DNA is preserved here, 48 bases in frame from base 1. Here V drops 5 bases and J drops 0 bases, and the junction holds 4 bases not matched to any gene. CDR1 and CDR2 were assigned from the germline V gene (reference sequence) as LNHDA and SQIVND. On this clone: Its binding antigen is unknown. No quality values exist for individual bases; no much larger clone is one base distant.

Summary of the overall study and its limitations: The amount of clinical and demographic metadata varied by source and participant and was provided uncurated.

The sample comprised peripheral blood. The TCR was taken from a man older than 75 with acute or convalescent COVID-19. This receptor chain uses TRBV19 and TRBJ1-4; the junction holds 9 bases that match TRBD1. In nucleotide form, the sequence is TGTGCCAGTAGTGCACAGGGGGCTTCAACTAATGAAAAACTGTTTTTT. This yields the protein CASSAQGASTNEKLFF.